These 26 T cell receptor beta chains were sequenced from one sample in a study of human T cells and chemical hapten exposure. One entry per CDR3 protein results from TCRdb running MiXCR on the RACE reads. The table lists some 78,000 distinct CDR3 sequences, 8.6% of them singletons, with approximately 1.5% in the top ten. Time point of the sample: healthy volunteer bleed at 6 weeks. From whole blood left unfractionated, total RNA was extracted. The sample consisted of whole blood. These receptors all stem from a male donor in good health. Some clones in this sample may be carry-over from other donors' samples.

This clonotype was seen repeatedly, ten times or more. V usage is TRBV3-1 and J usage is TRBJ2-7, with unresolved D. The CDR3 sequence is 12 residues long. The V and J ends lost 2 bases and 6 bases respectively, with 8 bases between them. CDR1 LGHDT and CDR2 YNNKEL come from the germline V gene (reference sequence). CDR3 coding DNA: TGTGCCAGCAGCCAATCAGCATTCGAGCAGTACTTC. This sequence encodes CASSQSAFEQYF.

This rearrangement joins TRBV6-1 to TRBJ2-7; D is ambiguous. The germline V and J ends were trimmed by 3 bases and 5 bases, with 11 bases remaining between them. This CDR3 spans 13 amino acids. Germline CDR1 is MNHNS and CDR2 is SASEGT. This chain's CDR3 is CASSEVHGDEQYF. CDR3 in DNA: TGTGCCAGCAGTGAGGTACATGGGGACGAGCAGTACTTC.

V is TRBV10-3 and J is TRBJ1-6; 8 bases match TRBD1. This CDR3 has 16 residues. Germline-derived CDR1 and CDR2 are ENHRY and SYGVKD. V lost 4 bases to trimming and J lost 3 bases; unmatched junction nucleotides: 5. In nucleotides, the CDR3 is TGTGCCATCAGTGTTGGAGGGACAGGCTATAATTCACCCCTCCACTTT. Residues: CAISVGGTGYNSPLHF.

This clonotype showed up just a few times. In DNA form, the CDR3 reads TGTGCCAGCAGTTGGGGGACGGTCGGCAATCAGCCCCAGCATTTT. This codes for CASSWGTVGNQPQHF. The chain uses TRBV28 and TRBJ1-5; a possible D gene is TRBD1 (5 bases). The V end was cut by 4 bases, the J end by 2 bases, with 12 bases between. The V gene's germline CDR1 is MDHEN and CDR2 SYDVKM. This CDR3 has 15 residues. Full variable domain (rest looked up from reference TRBV28 and TRBJ1-5): DVKVTQSSRYLVKRTGEKVFLECVQDMDHENMFWYRQDPGLGLRLIYFSYDVKMKEKGDIPEGYSVSREKKERFSLILESASTNQTSMYLCASSWGTVGNQPQHFGDGTRLSIL.

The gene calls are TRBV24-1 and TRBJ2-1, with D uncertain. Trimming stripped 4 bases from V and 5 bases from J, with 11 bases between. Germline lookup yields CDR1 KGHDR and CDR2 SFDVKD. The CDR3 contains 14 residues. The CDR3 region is CATSDQDRHNEQFF. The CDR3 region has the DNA TGTGCCACCAGTGACCAGGACCGTCACAATGAGCAGTTCTTC.

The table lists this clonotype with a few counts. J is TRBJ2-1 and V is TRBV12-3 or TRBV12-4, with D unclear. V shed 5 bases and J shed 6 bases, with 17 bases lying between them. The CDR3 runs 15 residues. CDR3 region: CASSLPVNQPNEQFF. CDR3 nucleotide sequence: TGTGCCAGCAGTCTCCCAGTAAACCAGCCCAATGAGCAGTTCTTC.

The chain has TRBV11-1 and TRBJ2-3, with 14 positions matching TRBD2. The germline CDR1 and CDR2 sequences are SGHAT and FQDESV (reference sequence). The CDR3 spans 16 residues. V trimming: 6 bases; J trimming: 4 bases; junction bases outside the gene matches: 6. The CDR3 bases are TGTGCCAGCAGTTCCGGACTAGCGGGAGGTGCAGATACGCAGTATTTT. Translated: CASSSGLAGGADTQYF.

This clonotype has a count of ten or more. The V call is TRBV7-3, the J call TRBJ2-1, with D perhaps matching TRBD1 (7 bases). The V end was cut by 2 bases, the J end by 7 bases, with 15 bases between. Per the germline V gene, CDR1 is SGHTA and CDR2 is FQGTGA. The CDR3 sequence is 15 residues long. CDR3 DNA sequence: TGTGCCAGCAGCTTATTGGCAGGGGGGCTGAATGAGCAGTTCTTC. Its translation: CASSLLAGGLNEQFF.

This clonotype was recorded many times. The CDR3: CASSYVSSKQFF. CDR3 DNA sequence: TGTGCCAGCAGTTACGTTTCTAGCAAGCAGTTCTTC. The rearrangement joins TRBV6-6 to TRBJ2-1; D possibly corresponds to TRBD2 (5 bases). Trimming cost V 2 bases and J 11 bases, with 10 bases left between them. The CDR3 runs to 12 residues. The germline CDR1 and CDR2 sequences are MNHNY and SVGAGI (reference sequence).

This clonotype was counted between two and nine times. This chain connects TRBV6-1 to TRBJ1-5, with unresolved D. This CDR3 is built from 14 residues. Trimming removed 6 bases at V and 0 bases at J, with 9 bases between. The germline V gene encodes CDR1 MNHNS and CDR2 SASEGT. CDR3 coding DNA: TGTGCCAGCAGGGCGGTAGATAGCAATCAGCCCCAGCATTTT. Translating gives CASRAVDSNQPQHF.

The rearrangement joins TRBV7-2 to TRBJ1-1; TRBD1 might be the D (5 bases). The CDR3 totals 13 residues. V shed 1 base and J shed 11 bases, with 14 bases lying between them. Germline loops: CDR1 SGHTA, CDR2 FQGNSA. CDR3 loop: CASSLGGVWAAFF. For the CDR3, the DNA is TGTGCCAGCAGCTTAGGGGGGGTGTGGGCGGCTTTCTTT. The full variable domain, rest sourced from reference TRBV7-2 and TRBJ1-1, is GAGVSQSPSNKVTEKGKDVELRCDPISGHTALYWYRQSLGQGLEFLIYFQGNSAPDKSGLPSDRFSAERTGGSVSTLTIQRTQQEDSAVYLCASSLGGVWAAFFGQGTRLTVV.

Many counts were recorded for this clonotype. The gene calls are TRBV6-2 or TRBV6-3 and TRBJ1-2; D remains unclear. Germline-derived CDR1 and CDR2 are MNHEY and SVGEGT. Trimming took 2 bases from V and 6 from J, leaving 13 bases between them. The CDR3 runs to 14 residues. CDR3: CASSYVSGKDGYTF. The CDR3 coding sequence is TGTGCCAGCAGTTACGTGTCCGGGAAGGATGGCTACACCTTC.

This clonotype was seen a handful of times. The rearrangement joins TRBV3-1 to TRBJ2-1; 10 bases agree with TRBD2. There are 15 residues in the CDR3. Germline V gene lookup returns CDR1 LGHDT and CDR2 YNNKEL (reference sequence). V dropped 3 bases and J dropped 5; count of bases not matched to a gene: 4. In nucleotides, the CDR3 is TGTGCCAGCAGCCAGAGCGGGGGGGCGAACAATGAGCAGTTCTTC. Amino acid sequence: CASSQSGGANNEQFF.

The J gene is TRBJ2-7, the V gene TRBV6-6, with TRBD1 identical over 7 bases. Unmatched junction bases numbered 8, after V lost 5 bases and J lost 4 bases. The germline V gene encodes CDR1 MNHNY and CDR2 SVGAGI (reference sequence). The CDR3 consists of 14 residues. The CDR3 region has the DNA TGTGCCAGCAGTGAGGCCGGGACAGAATACGAGCAGTACTTC. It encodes CASSEAGTEYEQYF.

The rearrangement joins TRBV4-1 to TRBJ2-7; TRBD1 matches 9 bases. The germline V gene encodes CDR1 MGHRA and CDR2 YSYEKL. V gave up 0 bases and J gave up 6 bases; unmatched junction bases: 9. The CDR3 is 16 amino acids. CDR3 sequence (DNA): TGCGCCAGCAGCCAAGAATTGAGACAGGGGGTCGTCGAGCAGTACTTC. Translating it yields CASSQELRQGVVEQYF.

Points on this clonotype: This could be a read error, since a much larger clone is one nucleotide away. CDR3 residues: CASSQPLGGWDTGELFF. The CDR3 DNA sequence: TGTGCCAGCAGCCAACCCCTTGGTGGGTGGGACACCGGGGAGCTGTTTTTT. The chain is built from TRBV3-1 and TRBJ2-2; D is uncertain. There are 17 residues in the CDR3. CDR1 and CDR2 (germline): LGHDT, YNNKEL (reference sequence). The V gene lost 2 bases and the J gene lost 3 bases, with 16 bases spanning the gap.

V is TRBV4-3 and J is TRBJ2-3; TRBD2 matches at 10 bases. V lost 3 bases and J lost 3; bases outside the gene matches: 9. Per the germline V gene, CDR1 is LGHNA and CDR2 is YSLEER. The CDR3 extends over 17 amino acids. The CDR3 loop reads CASSQSSSSGGTDTQYF. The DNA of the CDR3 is TGCGCCAGCAGCCAGTCTTCGTCTAGCGGGGGAACAGATACGCAGTATTTT.

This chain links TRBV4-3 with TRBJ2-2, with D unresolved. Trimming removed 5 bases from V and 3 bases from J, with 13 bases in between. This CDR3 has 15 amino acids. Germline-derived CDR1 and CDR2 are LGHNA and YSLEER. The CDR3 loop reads CASSWSDGDTGELFF. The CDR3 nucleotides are TGCGCCAGCAGCTGGTCGGACGGAGACACCGGGGAGCTGTTTTTT.

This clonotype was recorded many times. CDR3 sequence: CASSQDPQGTHNSPLHF. CDR3 nucleotide sequence: TGTGCCAGCAGCCAAGATCCGCAGGGTACCCATAATTCACCCCTCCACTTT. V usage is TRBV3-1 and J usage is TRBJ1-6; a possible D gene is TRBD1 (5 bases). CDR1 and CDR2 from the germline V gene are LGHDT and YNNKEL (reference sequence). The germline V and J ends were trimmed by 0 bases and 5 bases, with 14 bases remaining between them. The CDR3 extends over 17 amino acids.

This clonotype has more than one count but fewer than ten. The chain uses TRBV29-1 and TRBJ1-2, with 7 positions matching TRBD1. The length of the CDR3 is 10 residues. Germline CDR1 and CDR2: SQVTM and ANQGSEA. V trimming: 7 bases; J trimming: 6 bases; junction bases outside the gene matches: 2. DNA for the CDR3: TGCAGCGGGGGGACAGATGGCTACACCTTC. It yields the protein CSGGTDGYTF.

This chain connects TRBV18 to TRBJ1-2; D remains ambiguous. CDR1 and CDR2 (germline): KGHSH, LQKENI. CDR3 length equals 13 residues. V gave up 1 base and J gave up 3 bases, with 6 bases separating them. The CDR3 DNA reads TGTGCCAGCTCACCACTGAGGGACTATGGCTACACCTTC. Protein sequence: CASSPLRDYGYTF. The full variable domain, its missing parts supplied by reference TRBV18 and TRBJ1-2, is NAGVMQNPRHLVRRRGQEARLRCSPMKGHSHVYWYRQLPEEGLKFMVYLQKENIIDESGMPKERFSAEFPKEGPSILRIQQVVRGDSAAYFCASSPLRDYGYTFGSGTRLTVV.

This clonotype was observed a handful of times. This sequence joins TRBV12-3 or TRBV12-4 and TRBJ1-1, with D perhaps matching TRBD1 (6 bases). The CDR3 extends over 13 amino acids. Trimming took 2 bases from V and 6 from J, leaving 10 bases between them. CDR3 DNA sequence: TGTGCCAGCAGTTTACCTACAGGGTCTGAAGCTTTCTTT. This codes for CASSLPTGSEAFF.

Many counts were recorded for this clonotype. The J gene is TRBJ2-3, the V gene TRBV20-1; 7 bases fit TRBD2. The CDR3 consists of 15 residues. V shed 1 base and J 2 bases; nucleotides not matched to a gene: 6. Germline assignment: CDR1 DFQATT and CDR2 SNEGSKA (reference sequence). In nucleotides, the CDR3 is TGCAGTGCTAGAGGGGCGGGAGTCGTCACAGATACGCAGTATTTT. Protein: CSARGAGVVTDTQYF.

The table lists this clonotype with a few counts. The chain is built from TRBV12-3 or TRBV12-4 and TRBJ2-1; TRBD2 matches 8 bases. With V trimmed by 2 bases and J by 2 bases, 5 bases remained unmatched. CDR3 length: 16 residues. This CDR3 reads CASSLRGSGAYNEQFF. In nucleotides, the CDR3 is TGTGCCAGCAGTTTAAGGGGTAGCGGGGCCTACAATGAGCAGTTCTTC.

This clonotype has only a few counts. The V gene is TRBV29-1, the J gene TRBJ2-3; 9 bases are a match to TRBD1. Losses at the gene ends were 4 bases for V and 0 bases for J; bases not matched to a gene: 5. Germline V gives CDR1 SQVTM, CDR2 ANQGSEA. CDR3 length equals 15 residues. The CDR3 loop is CSVAWTGVSTDTQYF. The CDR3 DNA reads TGCAGCGTTGCCTGGACAGGGGTTAGCACAGATACGCAGTATTTT.

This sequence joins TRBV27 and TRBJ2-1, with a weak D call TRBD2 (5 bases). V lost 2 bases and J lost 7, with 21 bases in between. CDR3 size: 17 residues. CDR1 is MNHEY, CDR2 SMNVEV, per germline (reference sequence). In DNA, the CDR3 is TGTGCCAGCAGTTTAGGCTGGCGGGTGAGGTTGAGGAATGAGCAGTTCTTC. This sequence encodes CASSLGWRVRLRNEQFF.